This TCR beta chain was recovered during a study of blood T cell repertoires in COVID-19. As for the study in general: There were acute and convalescent COVID-19 samples, and they came from the United States, Italy and Spain. T cells, B-cell-depleted T cells, or PBMCs supplied cDNA or gDNA.

In the original analysis: Reference gene primers were amplified, and this amplification served to estimate nucleated cell counts. Here immunoSEQ multiplex PCR was the method, and the copy in TCRdb shows in-frame clones only, minus some. The D gene and trimming were derived from the DNA, and the V and J assignments and clone size from that table. The data hold 250,000 to 350,000 clones, with around 88% observed a single time. The CDR3 covers 14 residues. The V end lost 4 bases, the J end lost 5 bases, and 14 bases lay between the germline ends. CDR1 is ENHRY and CDR2 is SYGVKD in the germline V gene. Material: peripheral blood. The chain links TRBV10-3 to TRBJ2-5, with D perhaps matching TRBD1 (6 bases). The clonotype originates from a woman in her thirties who had recovered from COVID-19. CDR3 coding DNA: TGTGCCATCAGTGGGAAACTAGGACAGGAGACCCAGTACTTC. Translation: CAISGKLGQETQYF.